One sample yielded the 5 T cell receptor beta chains listed below, sequenced in a study of T cell responses to AZD1222 COVID-19 vaccine (dated by TCRdb to about 2021). According to the study, the label for this sample's time point signals: baseline before first vaccination. The library was made by the immunoSEQ multiplex PCR assay. TCRdb stores this immuneACCESS table with in-frame sequences only. Part of the clones is absent; in the studies checked, under half of the shortfall reflects unresolved V genes, and no reason is known for the rest. In all, the sample holds about 120,000 clones, and around 89% of those were seen once. The top ten clonotypes cover about 3.7% of the sample. The material was peripheral blood, obtained on day 0 of AZD1222 vaccination. The receptors here all came from an adult in good health.

This chain joins TRBV7-9 and TRBJ1-2; 7 nucleotides match TRBD1. V was clipped by 7 bases and J by 3 bases; unmatched bases: 5. The CDR3 length is 13 residues. Germline loops: CDR1 SEHNR, CDR2 FQNEAQ (reference sequence). CDR3 bases: TGTGCCAGCACCCAAACAGGGGACTATGGCTACACCTTC. Translation: CASTQTGDYGYTF.

The genes are TRBV6-5 and TRBJ2-7; no reliable D call. The CDR3 extends over 13 amino acids. V dropped 7 bases and J dropped 3 bases, with 13 bases sitting between them. Germline values: CDR1 MNHEY, CDR2 SVGAGI. The CDR3 loop reads CASNGDGVYEQYF. Written as DNA, the CDR3 is TGTGCCAGCAATGGAGATGGAGTCTACGAGCAGTACTTC.

The chain is built from TRBV15 and TRBJ2-5, with 8 bases lining up with TRBD2. Germline V gives CDR1 LNHNV, CDR2 YYDKDF (reference sequence). This CDR3 has 16 amino acids. V lost 3 bases, J lost 2 bases, and 8 bases stayed unmatched. CDR3 in amino acids: CATSRGGGRGQETQYF. The DNA for the CDR3 is TGTGCCACCAGCAGGGGCGGGGGGAGAGGGCAAGAGACCCAGTACTTC.

Comments on this clone: In the same sample, other DNA sequences code for this CDR3. V usage is TRBV12-3 or TRBV12-4 and J usage is TRBJ2-3, with D uncertain. V gave up 6 bases and J gave up 4 bases, with 11 bases separating them. The CDR3 is made up of 13 amino acids. CDR3 sequence reads: CASRQRPSDTQYF. The CDR3 DNA reads as TGTGCCAGCAGACAACGACCCTCAGATACGCAGTATTTT.

The chain's CDR3 is CASSLGDRGGNQPQHF. In DNA form, the CDR3 reads TGTGCCAGCAGCTTAGGGGACAGGGGCGGCAATCAGCCCCAGCATTTT. The chain couples TRBV11-2 to TRBJ1-5; 10 nucleotides line up with TRBD1. Germline V lookup: CDR1 SGHAT, CDR2 FQNNGV. The length of the CDR3 is 16 residues. V dropped 1 base and J dropped 2; count of bases not matched to a gene: 2.